This T cell receptor (beta chain) stems from a study of T cell changes during pregnancy in multiple sclerosis. This clone was found once. This CDR3 has 17 residues. Data came from immunoSEQ multiplex PCR; TCRdb stores just in-frame clones and leaves some out. The sample includes 90,000 to 95,000 clones, approximately 90% of them seen just once. The TCR sequence derives from a female donor with multiple sclerosis, enrolled in a pregnancy study. The source was peripheral blood, collected before pregnancy. The J gene is TRBJ1-2, the V gene TRBV7-5; TRBD1, as called in the table, went unchecked against the DNA. TRBV7-5 is a recognized pseudogene. The CDR3 nucleotides are TGTGTCAGAAGCTTGGGGACACCCCCCCTGCGATCCTATGGCTACACCTTC. Amino acids: CVRSLGTPPLRSYGYTF.